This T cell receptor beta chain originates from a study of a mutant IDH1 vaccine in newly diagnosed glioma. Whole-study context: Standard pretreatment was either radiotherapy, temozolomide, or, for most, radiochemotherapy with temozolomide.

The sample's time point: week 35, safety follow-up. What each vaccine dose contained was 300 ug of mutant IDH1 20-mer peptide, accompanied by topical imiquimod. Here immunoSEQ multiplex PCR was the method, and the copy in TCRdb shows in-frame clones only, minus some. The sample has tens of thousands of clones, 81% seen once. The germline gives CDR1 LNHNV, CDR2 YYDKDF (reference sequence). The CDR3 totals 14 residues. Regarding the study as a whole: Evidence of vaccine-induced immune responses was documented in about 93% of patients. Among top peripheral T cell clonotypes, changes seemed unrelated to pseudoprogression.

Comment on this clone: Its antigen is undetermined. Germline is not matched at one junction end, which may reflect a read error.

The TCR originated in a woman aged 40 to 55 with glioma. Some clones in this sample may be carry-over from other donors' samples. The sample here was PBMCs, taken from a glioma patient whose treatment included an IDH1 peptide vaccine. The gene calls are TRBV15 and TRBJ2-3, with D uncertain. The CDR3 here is CATSGEASTDTQYF. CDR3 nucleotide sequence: TGTGCCACCAGCGGAGAAGCTAGCACAGATACGCAGTATTTT.